These 21 T cell receptor beta chains were all obtained from the same sample, sequenced in a study of TIL therapy for anti-PD-1-resistant metastatic lung cancer. The time point is: pre-treatment sample, taken before nivolumab and TIL therapy. The libraries were made with immunoSEQ v3. The data were produced by immunoSEQ multiplex PCR, yet TCRdb's version contains in-frame clones alone and is incomplete. This sample has under 20,000 clones; around 79% occur once, and the top ten carry 7% to 9%. This specimen consisted of blood, obtained at baseline. All receptors come from a person aged 30 to 80 with non-small cell lung cancer.

This sequence joins TRBV7-9 and TRBJ1-4; 8 positions match TRBD1. This CDR3 is built from 14 residues. Germline values: CDR1 SEHNR, CDR2 FQNEAQ (reference sequence). V lost 5 bases to trimming and J lost 8 bases; unmatched junction nucleotides: 7. The DNA of the CDR3 is TGTGCCAGCAGCCCGGGACAGGCGAGGGAAAAACTGTTTTTT. It specifies CASSPGQAREKLFF. Variable domain in full (rest from reference TRBV7-9 and TRBJ1-4): DTGVSQNPRHKITKRGQNVTFRCDPISEHNRLYWYRQTLGQGPEFLTYFQNEAQLEKSRLLSDRFSAERPKGSFSTLEIQRTEQGDSAMYLCASSPGQAREKLFFGSGTQLSVL.

The rearrangement uses TRBV6-6 and TRBJ1-3; tentatively, D is TRBD1 (6 bases). The CDR3 is made up of 14 amino acids. Germline V CDR1 and CDR2: MNHNY, SVGAGI (reference sequence). V was pared by 6 bases and J by 5 bases, with 14 bases between. The CDR3 DNA follows: TGTGCCAGCAGACCCGCGGGACACCGAAACACCATATATTTT. It is translated as CASRPAGHRNTIYF.

This chain links TRBV4-2 with TRBJ2-7, with D maybe TRBD1 (6 bases). Trimming left V 3 bases short and J 1 base short, with 19 bases between. The CDR3 loop spans 17 amino acids. CDR1 LGHNA and CDR2 YNFKEQ come from the germline V gene. The CDR3 nucleotides are TGTGCCAGCAGCCAGTATTTCTCGGCAGGGGTATCCTACGAGCAGTACTTC. Its translation: CASSQYFSAGVSYEQYF.

This clone appeared a few times. The chain recombines TRBV4-2 with TRBJ1-2; a weak D match, TRBD1 (6 bases). Germline V gene data show CDR1 as LGHNA and CDR2 as YNFKEQ. This CDR3 region has 13 residues. Trimming pared 0 bases from V and 8 bases from J, leaving 10 bases between. The CDR3 loop is CASSQDKGGGYTF. CDR3 DNA: TGTGCCAGCAGCCAAGATAAGGGGGGCGGCTACACCTTC.

CDR3 nucleotide sequence: TGTGCCAGCAGCTTGCGAGCGGAAGAGACCCAGTACTTC. It is translated as CASSLRAEETQYF. The chain is built from TRBV5-5 and TRBJ2-5, with TRBD2 as a possible D gene (5 bases). CDR3 length: 13 amino acids. Germline lookup yields CDR1 SGHKS and CDR2 YYEKEE (reference sequence). V was trimmed by 1 base and J by 3 bases, leaving 7 bases between them.

The chain is built from TRBV6-5 and TRBJ1-5; D perhaps matches TRBD1 (6 bases). From germline, CDR1 is MNHEY and CDR2 SVGAGI. The V end lost 0 bases, the J end lost 6 bases, and 6 bases lay between the germline ends. This CDR3 comprises 13 residues. Here the CDR3 DNA reads TGTGCCAGCAGTTACTCGACAGGTCAGCCCCAGCATTTT. Its translation: CASSYSTGQPQHF.

J is TRBJ2-1 and V is TRBV5-1; D may be TRBD1 (5 bases). CDR1 SGHRS and CDR2 YFSETQ come from the germline V gene. The length of the CDR3 is 15 residues. Trimming removed 0 bases from V and 5 bases from J, with 12 bases in between. CDR3 nucleotides: TGCGCCAGCAGCTTGGTGCAGGGTGGGAACAATGAGCAGTTCTTC. Residues: CASSLVQGGNNEQFF.

The count of this clone is one. This chain joins TRBV6-6 and TRBJ1-5; 10 nucleotides line up with TRBD1. In germline, CDR1 is MNHNY, CDR2 SVGAGI (reference sequence). The V gene end was trimmed by 0 bases and the J gene end by 7 bases; junction bases not matched to a gene: 6. This CDR3 region has 16 residues. CDR3 amino acids: CASSYSRDRGEQPQHF. DNA for the CDR3: TGTGCCAGCAGTTACTCGAGGGACAGGGGAGAACAGCCCCAGCATTTT.

The chain employs TRBV6-4 and TRBJ2-2; TRBD2 matches 7 bases. CDR1 is MRHNA and CDR2 is SNTAGT in the germline V gene. Unmatched junction bases numbered 5, after V lost 6 bases and J lost 1 base. This CDR3 is 15 amino acids long. The CDR3 DNA follows: TGTGCCAGCAGCCCCGGGACTATGAACACCGGGGAGCTGTTTTTT. Amino acids: CASSPGTMNTGELFF.

This clone was recorded a few times. The rearrangement joins TRBV7-6 to TRBJ2-6, with 8 bases matching TRBD2. V lost 5 bases and J lost 0; bases outside the gene matches: 12. The germline CDR1 and CDR2 sequences are SGHVS and FNYEAQ. CDR3 length: 19 residues. CDR3 sequence reads: CASSRLALAASSGANVLTF. CDR3 nucleotides: TGTGCCAGCAGCCGACTGGCACTAGCGGCCAGCTCTGGGGCCAACGTCCTGACTTTC. Looking up the rest from reference TRBV7-6 and TRBJ2-6 gives the full variable domain: GAGVSQSPRYKVTKRGQDVALRCDPISGHVSLYWYRQALGQGPEFLTYFNYEAQQDKSGLPNDRFSAERPEGSISTLTIQRTEQRDSAMYRCASSRLALAASSGANVLTFGAGSRLTVL.

The chain uses TRBV12-5 and TRBJ1-1, with unresolved D. This CDR3 is built from 12 residues. Germline CDR1 is LGHNT and CDR2 is FRNRAP. Trimming removed 5 bases from V and 4 bases from J, with 8 bases in between. Here the CDR3 DNA reads TGTGCTAGTGGTCGAGAGACCACTGAAGCTTTCTTT. Its translation: CASGRETTEAFF.

Worth noting for this clone: Other DNA sequences in the sample encode the same CDR3. The chain combines TRBV11-3 with TRBJ1-1; TRBD1 is a possible D gene (5 bases). Per germline, CDR1 SGHNT and CDR2 YENEEA. The V end lost 2 bases, the J end lost 5 bases, and 9 bases lay between the germline ends. The CDR3 extends over 13 amino acids. The CDR3 DNA sequence: TGTGCCAGCAGCTTACGGGGGTGGACTGAAGCTTTCTTT. Translated, it gives CASSLRGWTEAFF. Full variable domain (remainder filled in from reference TRBV11-3 and TRBJ1-1): EAGVVQSPRYKIIEKKQPVAFWCNPISGHNTLYWYLQNLGQGPELLIRYENEEAVDDSQLPKDRFSAERLKGVDSTLKIQPAELGDSAVYLCASSLRGWTEAFFGQGTRLTVV.

The V and J genes are TRBV5-8 and TRBJ2-3; 7 bases line up with TRBD1. V lost 4 bases, J lost 2 bases, and 16 bases stayed unmatched. CDR1 is SGHTS and CDR2 is YDEGEE in the germline V gene. The CDR3 loop spans 18 amino acids. The CDR3 loop is CASSAGQAVYVITDTQYF. CDR3 DNA: TGTGCCAGCAGCGCCGGACAGGCGGTCTACGTCATCACAGATACGCAGTATTTT.

J is TRBJ2-3 and V is TRBV2; the D gene is possibly TRBD1 (6 bases). The CDR3 covers 14 residues. Germline V gives CDR1 SNHLY, CDR2 FYNNEI. Deletions cut 1 base from V and 5 bases from J, with 10 bases between. The CDR3 spells CASSEDRVRDTQYF. The CDR3 DNA follows: TGTGCCAGCAGTGAAGACAGGGTCAGAGATACGCAGTATTTT.

The chain combines TRBV9 with TRBJ2-3; D not certain. The CDR3 totals 13 residues. V lost 4 bases, J lost 4 bases, and 10 bases lay in between. From germline, CDR1 is SGDLS and CDR2 YYNGEE. The chain's CDR3 is CASSSRQADTQYF. The CDR3 region has the DNA TGTGCCAGCAGCAGCCGTCAGGCAGATACGCAGTATTTT.

This chain links TRBV7-2 with TRBJ2-1; 9 bases agree with TRBD2. Trimming removed 5 bases from V and 3 bases from J; junction bases left unmatched: 14. CDR1 is SGHTA, CDR2 FQGNSA, per germline. This CDR3 comprises 18 residues. CDR3 nucleotide sequence: TGTGCCAGCAGCCCTAAAGGGGCGGGAGGGCGATACTACAATGAGCAGTTCTTC. Its translation: CASSPKGAGGRYYNEQFF. The variable domain in full, with the rest retrieved from reference TRBV7-2 and TRBJ2-1, is GAGVSQSPSNKVTEKGKDVELRCDPISGHTALYWYRQSLGQGLEFLIYFQGNSAPDKSGLPSDRFSAERTGGSVSTLTIQRTQQEDSAVYLCASSPKGAGGRYYNEQFFGPGTRLTVL.

The sample holds one count of this clone. The genes are TRBV12-3 or TRBV12-4 and TRBJ2-2; TRBD1 matches 8 bases. This CDR3 comprises 13 residues. CDR3 sequence: CGTGSRNTGELFF. CDR3 in DNA: TGTGGGACAGGGTCTCGAAATACCGGGGAGCTGTTTTTT.

This clone was seen a handful of times. This chain connects TRBV6-6 to TRBJ1-5; D is possibly TRBD1 (5 bases). The length of the CDR3 is 15 residues. The V gene's germline CDR1 is MNHNY and CDR2 SVGAGI (reference sequence). V was cut by 6 bases and J by 0 bases, with 12 bases left in between. This chain's CDR3 is CASRGRTISNQPQHF. CDR3 DNA: TGTGCCAGCAGGGGACGGACGATTAGCAATCAGCCCCAGCATTTT.

The chain joins TRBV11-3 to TRBJ2-3; TRBD1 might be the D (5 bases). Trimming stripped 0 bases from V and 6 bases from J, with 13 bases between. This CDR3 spans 15 amino acids. In germline, CDR1 is SGHNT, CDR2 YENEEA. Here the CDR3 DNA reads TGTGCCAGCAGCTTAGATTGGGGCAGTTCGGATACGCAGTATTTT. This encodes CASSLDWGSSDTQYF.

This sequence joins TRBV7-2 and TRBJ2-1; 10 nucleotides align to TRBD1. The CDR3 runs to 15 residues. After removal of 7 bases from V and 6 bases from J, the junction contained 9 bases not matched to a gene. Germline V CDR1 and CDR2: SGHTA, FQGNSA. The CDR3 loop is CASTLSWTGGNEQFF. The CDR3 DNA is TGTGCCAGCACCCTATCTTGGACAGGGGGCAATGAGCAGTTCTTC.

The chain links TRBV28 to TRBJ2-7, with 9 bases identical to TRBD1. Germline assignment: CDR1 MDHEN and CDR2 SYDVKM. The CDR3 covers 14 residues. The junction had 9 bases not matched to a gene; V was cut back by 7 bases and J by 5 bases. The CDR3 sequence: CASTPGDRAHEQYF. CDR3 bases: TGTGCCAGCACGCCAGGGGACAGGGCCCACGAGCAGTACTTC.